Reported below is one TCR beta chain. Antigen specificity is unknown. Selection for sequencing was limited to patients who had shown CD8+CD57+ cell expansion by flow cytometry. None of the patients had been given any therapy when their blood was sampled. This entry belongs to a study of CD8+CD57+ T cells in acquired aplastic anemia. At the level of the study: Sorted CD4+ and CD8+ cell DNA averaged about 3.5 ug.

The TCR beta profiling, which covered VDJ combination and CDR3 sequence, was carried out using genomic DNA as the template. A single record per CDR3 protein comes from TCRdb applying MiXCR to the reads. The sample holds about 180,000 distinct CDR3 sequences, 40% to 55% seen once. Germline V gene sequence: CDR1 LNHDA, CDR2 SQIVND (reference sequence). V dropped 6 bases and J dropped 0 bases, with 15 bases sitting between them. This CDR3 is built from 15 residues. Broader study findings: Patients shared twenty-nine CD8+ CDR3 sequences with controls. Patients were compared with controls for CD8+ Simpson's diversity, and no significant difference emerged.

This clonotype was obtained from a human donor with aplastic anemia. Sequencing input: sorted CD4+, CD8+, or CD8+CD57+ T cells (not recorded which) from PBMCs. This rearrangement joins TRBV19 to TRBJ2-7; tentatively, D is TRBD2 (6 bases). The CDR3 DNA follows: TGTGCCAGTAGCGTAAGTGGGAGGTACTCCTACGAGCAGTACTTC. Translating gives CASSVSGRYSYEQYF.